Listed below are T cell receptor beta chains from one sample, sequenced in a study of beta chain features in type 1 diabetes. The assay was immunoSEQ multiplex PCR, and TCRdb's table has in-frame clones only and misses some. Here the sample spans 200,000 to 300,000 clones, around 21% being singletons. Sequencing was performed on naive CD4+ T cells from blood. The receptor set was obtained from a woman in her 40s with type 1 diabetes. Each CDR3 is given with its conserved first and last residue. The D gene is left open where the match is weak. Not every row has a clone size; where given, it reads once, few, many or a size class.

d_call: .
clone_size: .
v_call: TRBV19
j_call: TRBJ2-3
cdr3_aa: CASSLSGGRTDTQYF
cdr3_nt: TGTGCCAGTAGCCTCTCAGGGGGGAGGACAGATACGCAGTATTTT

d_call: .
clone_size: few
v_call: TRBV6-5
j_call: TRBJ2-3
cdr3_aa: CASSGTAGGDTQYF
cdr3_nt: TGTGCCAGCAGCGGTACAGCGGGTGGAGATACGCAGTATTTT

d_call: TRBD2
clone_size: few
v_call: TRBV28
j_call: TRBJ2-1
cdr3_aa: CASSSGTSGRNEQFF
cdr3_nt: TGTGCCAGCAGTTCAGGGACTAGCGGGAGGAATGAGCAGTTCTTC

d_call: TRBD2
clone_size: .
v_call: TRBV30
j_call: TRBJ2-2
cdr3_aa: CAWSVEAGGTGELFF
cdr3_nt: TGTGCCTGGAGTGTAGAAGCGGGAGGAACCGGGGAGCTGTTTTTT

d_call: TRBD2
clone_size: .
v_call: TRBV9
j_call: TRBJ2-1
cdr3_aa: CASSVAPAGLAGDNEQFF
cdr3_nt: TGTGCCAGCAGCGTAGCGCCGGCGGGACTAGCGGGAGATAATGAGCAGTTCTTC

d_call: TRBD1
clone_size: few
v_call: TRBV7-2
j_call: TRBJ1-6
cdr3_aa: CASRGDRGSPLHF
cdr3_nt: TGTGCCAGCAGGGGGGACAGGGGTTCACCCCTCCACTTT

d_call: TRBD1
clone_size: .
v_call: TRBV27
j_call: TRBJ2-7
cdr3_aa: CASSPRDSSSYEQYF
cdr3_nt: TGTGCCAGCAGTCCCCGGGACAGTTCGTCCTACGAGCAGTACTTC

d_call: .
clone_size: .
v_call: TRBV4-3
j_call: TRBJ1-1
cdr3_aa: CASSQAGRGWLSTEAFF
cdr3_nt: TGCGCCAGCAGCCAGGCGGGGAGGGGATGGTTGAGCACTGAAGCTTTCTTT

d_call: TRBD1
clone_size: few
v_call: TRBV19
j_call: TRBJ1-5
cdr3_aa: CASSIKETGGNQPQHF
cdr3_nt: TGTGCCAGTAGTATAAAGGAGACAGGGGGCAATCAGCCCCAGCATTTT

d_call: .
clone_size: few
v_call: TRBV5-1
j_call: TRBJ1-2
cdr3_aa: CASSSWDNNYGYTF
cdr3_nt: TGCGCCAGCAGCTCATGGGACAATAACTATGGCTACACCTTC

d_call: TRBD1
clone_size: few
v_call: TRBV15
j_call: TRBJ1-4
cdr3_aa: CATSSWVGTGREKLFF
cdr3_nt: TGTGCCACCAGCAGCTGGGTGGGGACAGGGCGTGAAAAACTGTTTTTT

d_call: .
clone_size: .
v_call: TRBV4-1
j_call: TRBJ2-4
cdr3_aa: CASSQGPVAKNIQYF
cdr3_nt: TGCGCCAGCAGCCAAGGGCCTGTAGCCAAAAACATTCAGTACTTC

d_call: TRBD2
clone_size: .
v_call: TRBV7-2
j_call: TRBJ2-3
cdr3_aa: CASSLRLARTDTQYF
cdr3_nt: TGTGCCAGCAGCTTAAGACTAGCCCGCACAGATACGCAGTATTTT

d_call: .
clone_size: .
v_call: TRBV28
j_call: TRBJ1-5
cdr3_aa: CASSTNQPQHF
cdr3_nt: TGTGCCAGCAGTACAAATCAGCCCCAGCATTTT

d_call: .
clone_size: few
v_call: TRBV12-5
j_call: TRBJ1-2
cdr3_aa: CASGSPETDMDGYTF
cdr3_nt: TGTGCTAGTGGTTCCCCCGAGACAGATATGGATGGCTACACCTTC

d_call: .
clone_size: .
v_call: TRBV2
j_call: TRBJ1-5
cdr3_aa: CASSEAPQAQHF
cdr3_nt: TGTGCCAGCAGTGAAGCGCCGCAGGCCCAGCATTTT

d_call: TRBD2
clone_size: .
v_call: TRBV29-1
j_call: TRBJ2-2
cdr3_aa: CSVGLAERNTGELFF
cdr3_nt: TGCAGCGTTGGACTAGCGGAAAGGAACACCGGGGAGCTGTTTTTT

d_call: .
clone_size: few
v_call: TRBV18
j_call: TRBJ2-5
cdr3_aa: CASSGQQETQYF
cdr3_nt: TGTGCCAGCTCAGGGCAGCAAGAGACCCAGTACTTC

d_call: .
clone_size: .
v_call: TRBV5-1
j_call: TRBJ2-5
cdr3_aa: CASSLSPLEETQYF
cdr3_nt: TGCGCCAGCAGCTTGAGCCCCTTGGAGGAGACCCAGTACTTC

d_call: TRBD1
clone_size: few
v_call: TRBV10-3
j_call: TRBJ2-7
cdr3_aa: CAISGGQGSYEQYF
cdr3_nt: TGTGCCATCAGTGGGGGACAGGGAAGCTACGAGCAGTACTTC

d_call: .
clone_size: .
v_call: TRBV11-2
j_call: TRBJ1-1
cdr3_aa: CASSLTVNTEAFF
cdr3_nt: TGTGCCAGCAGCTTAACGGTGAACACTGAAGCTTTCTTT

d_call: TRBD1
clone_size: .
v_call: TRBV7-2
j_call: TRBJ1-2
cdr3_aa: CASSRGQGSYGYTF
cdr3_nt: TGTGCCAGCAGCCGGGGACAGGGGTCCTATGGCTACACCTTC

d_call: .
clone_size: .
v_call: TRBV5-1
j_call: TRBJ1-1
cdr3_aa: CASRPGLLNTEAFF
cdr3_nt: TGCGCCAGCCGCCCGGGACTCTTGAACACTGAAGCTTTCTTT

d_call: .
clone_size: few
v_call: TRBV7-9
j_call: TRBJ1-1
cdr3_aa: CASSYQGNTEAFF
cdr3_nt: TGTGCCAGCAGCTACCAGGGGAACACTGAAGCTTTCTTT

d_call: TRBD2
clone_size: .
v_call: TRBV9
j_call: TRBJ2-5
cdr3_aa: CASRAGLAVQETQYF
cdr3_nt: TGTGCCAGCAGGGCGGGACTAGCGGTCCAAGAGACCCAGTACTTC

d_call: .
clone_size: .
v_call: TRBV29-1
j_call: TRBJ2-1
cdr3_aa: CSVGGSTYNEQFF
cdr3_nt: TGCAGCGTTGGAGGCAGTACCTACAATGAGCAGTTCTTC

d_call: .
clone_size: .
v_call: TRBV5-6
j_call: TRBJ1-2
cdr3_aa: CASSLIAGAVYGYTF
cdr3_nt: TGTGCCAGCAGCTTGATTGCAGGGGCCGTCTATGGCTACACCTTC

d_call: TRBD2
clone_size: once
v_call: TRBV11-2
j_call: TRBJ2-1
cdr3_aa: CASRPAGGLLEQFF
cdr3_nt: TGTGCCAGCCGCCCAGCGGGGGGTCTTTTAGAGCAGTTCTTC

d_call: TRBD1
clone_size: few
v_call: TRBV27
j_call: TRBJ1-2
cdr3_aa: CASSLRGLFKYTF
cdr3_nt: TGTGCCAGCAGTTTAAGGGGGCTCTTTAAGTACACCTTC

d_call: .
clone_size: few
v_call: TRBV27
j_call: TRBJ2-5
cdr3_aa: CASSLEGSPQGDGTQYF
cdr3_nt: TGTGCCAGCAGTTTAGAGGGCTCCCCACAGGGTGATGGGACCCAGTACTTC

d_call: .
clone_size: .
v_call: TRBV19
j_call: TRBJ1-5
cdr3_aa: CASRKGRNQPQHF
cdr3_nt: TGTGCCAGCCGAAAGGGGCGCAATCAGCCCCAGCATTTT

d_call: TRBD1
clone_size: .
v_call: TRBV7-2
j_call: TRBJ2-1
cdr3_aa: CASSLGGGFYNEQFF
cdr3_nt: TGTGCCAGCAGCTTAGGAGGGGGCTTCTACAATGAGCAGTTCTTC

d_call: .
clone_size: .
v_call: TRBV28
j_call: TRBJ1-5
cdr3_aa: CASRTENQPQHF
cdr3_nt: TGTGCCAGCAGGACAGAGAATCAGCCCCAGCATTTT

d_call: .
clone_size: few
v_call: TRBV4-1
j_call: TRBJ1-2
cdr3_aa: CASSQDYAANYGYTF
cdr3_nt: TGCGCCAGCAGCCAAGATTATGCAGCTAACTATGGCTACACCTTC

d_call: TRBD1
clone_size: few
v_call: TRBV7-2
j_call: TRBJ2-7
cdr3_aa: CASSFGTGSYEQYF
cdr3_nt: TGTGCCAGCAGCTTCGGGACAGGCTCCTACGAGCAGTACTTC

d_call: TRBD2
clone_size: .
v_call: TRBV11-1
j_call: TRBJ2-1
cdr3_aa: CASSIGASGANEQFF
cdr3_nt: TGTGCCAGCAGCATCGGAGCTAGCGGGGCGAATGAGCAGTTCTTC

d_call: TRBD1
clone_size: .
v_call: TRBV9
j_call: TRBJ1-1
cdr3_aa: CASSRQGRDTEAFF
cdr3_nt: TGTGCCAGCAGTCGACAGGGGAGGGACACTGAAGCTTTCTTT